This TCR beta chain was sequenced in a study of T cell repertoires in cytomegalovirus infection. Each CDR3 protein gets one entry after TCRdb re-called the reads with MiXCR. Of some 400,000 distinct CDR3 sequences listed, 15% to 20% are singletons. As concerns this clonotype: Its antigen is unknown.

Points from the study as a whole: Carriage of CMV together with the relevant HLA was identifiable through cumulative public TCR beta family frequency. Dominating the ex vivo response were TCR beta clonotypes that were CMV-specific and HLA-C-restricted.

This CDR3 region has 16 residues. V shed 4 bases, J shed 4 bases, and the junction held 8 bases outside the gene matches. The V gene's germline CDR1 is MNHEY and CDR2 SVGEGT. The clonotype comes from a human donor in good health (CMV status not recorded). Some clones in this sample may be carry-over from other donors' samples. The V call is TRBV6-2 or TRBV6-3, the J call TRBJ1-1; 11 bases agree with TRBD1. The sample taken for sequencing was PBMCs. The CDR3 reads CASSFTGQGAVTEAFF. The CDR3 bases are TGTGCCAGCAGTTTTACCGGACAGGGGGCTGTCACTGAAGCTTTCTTT.